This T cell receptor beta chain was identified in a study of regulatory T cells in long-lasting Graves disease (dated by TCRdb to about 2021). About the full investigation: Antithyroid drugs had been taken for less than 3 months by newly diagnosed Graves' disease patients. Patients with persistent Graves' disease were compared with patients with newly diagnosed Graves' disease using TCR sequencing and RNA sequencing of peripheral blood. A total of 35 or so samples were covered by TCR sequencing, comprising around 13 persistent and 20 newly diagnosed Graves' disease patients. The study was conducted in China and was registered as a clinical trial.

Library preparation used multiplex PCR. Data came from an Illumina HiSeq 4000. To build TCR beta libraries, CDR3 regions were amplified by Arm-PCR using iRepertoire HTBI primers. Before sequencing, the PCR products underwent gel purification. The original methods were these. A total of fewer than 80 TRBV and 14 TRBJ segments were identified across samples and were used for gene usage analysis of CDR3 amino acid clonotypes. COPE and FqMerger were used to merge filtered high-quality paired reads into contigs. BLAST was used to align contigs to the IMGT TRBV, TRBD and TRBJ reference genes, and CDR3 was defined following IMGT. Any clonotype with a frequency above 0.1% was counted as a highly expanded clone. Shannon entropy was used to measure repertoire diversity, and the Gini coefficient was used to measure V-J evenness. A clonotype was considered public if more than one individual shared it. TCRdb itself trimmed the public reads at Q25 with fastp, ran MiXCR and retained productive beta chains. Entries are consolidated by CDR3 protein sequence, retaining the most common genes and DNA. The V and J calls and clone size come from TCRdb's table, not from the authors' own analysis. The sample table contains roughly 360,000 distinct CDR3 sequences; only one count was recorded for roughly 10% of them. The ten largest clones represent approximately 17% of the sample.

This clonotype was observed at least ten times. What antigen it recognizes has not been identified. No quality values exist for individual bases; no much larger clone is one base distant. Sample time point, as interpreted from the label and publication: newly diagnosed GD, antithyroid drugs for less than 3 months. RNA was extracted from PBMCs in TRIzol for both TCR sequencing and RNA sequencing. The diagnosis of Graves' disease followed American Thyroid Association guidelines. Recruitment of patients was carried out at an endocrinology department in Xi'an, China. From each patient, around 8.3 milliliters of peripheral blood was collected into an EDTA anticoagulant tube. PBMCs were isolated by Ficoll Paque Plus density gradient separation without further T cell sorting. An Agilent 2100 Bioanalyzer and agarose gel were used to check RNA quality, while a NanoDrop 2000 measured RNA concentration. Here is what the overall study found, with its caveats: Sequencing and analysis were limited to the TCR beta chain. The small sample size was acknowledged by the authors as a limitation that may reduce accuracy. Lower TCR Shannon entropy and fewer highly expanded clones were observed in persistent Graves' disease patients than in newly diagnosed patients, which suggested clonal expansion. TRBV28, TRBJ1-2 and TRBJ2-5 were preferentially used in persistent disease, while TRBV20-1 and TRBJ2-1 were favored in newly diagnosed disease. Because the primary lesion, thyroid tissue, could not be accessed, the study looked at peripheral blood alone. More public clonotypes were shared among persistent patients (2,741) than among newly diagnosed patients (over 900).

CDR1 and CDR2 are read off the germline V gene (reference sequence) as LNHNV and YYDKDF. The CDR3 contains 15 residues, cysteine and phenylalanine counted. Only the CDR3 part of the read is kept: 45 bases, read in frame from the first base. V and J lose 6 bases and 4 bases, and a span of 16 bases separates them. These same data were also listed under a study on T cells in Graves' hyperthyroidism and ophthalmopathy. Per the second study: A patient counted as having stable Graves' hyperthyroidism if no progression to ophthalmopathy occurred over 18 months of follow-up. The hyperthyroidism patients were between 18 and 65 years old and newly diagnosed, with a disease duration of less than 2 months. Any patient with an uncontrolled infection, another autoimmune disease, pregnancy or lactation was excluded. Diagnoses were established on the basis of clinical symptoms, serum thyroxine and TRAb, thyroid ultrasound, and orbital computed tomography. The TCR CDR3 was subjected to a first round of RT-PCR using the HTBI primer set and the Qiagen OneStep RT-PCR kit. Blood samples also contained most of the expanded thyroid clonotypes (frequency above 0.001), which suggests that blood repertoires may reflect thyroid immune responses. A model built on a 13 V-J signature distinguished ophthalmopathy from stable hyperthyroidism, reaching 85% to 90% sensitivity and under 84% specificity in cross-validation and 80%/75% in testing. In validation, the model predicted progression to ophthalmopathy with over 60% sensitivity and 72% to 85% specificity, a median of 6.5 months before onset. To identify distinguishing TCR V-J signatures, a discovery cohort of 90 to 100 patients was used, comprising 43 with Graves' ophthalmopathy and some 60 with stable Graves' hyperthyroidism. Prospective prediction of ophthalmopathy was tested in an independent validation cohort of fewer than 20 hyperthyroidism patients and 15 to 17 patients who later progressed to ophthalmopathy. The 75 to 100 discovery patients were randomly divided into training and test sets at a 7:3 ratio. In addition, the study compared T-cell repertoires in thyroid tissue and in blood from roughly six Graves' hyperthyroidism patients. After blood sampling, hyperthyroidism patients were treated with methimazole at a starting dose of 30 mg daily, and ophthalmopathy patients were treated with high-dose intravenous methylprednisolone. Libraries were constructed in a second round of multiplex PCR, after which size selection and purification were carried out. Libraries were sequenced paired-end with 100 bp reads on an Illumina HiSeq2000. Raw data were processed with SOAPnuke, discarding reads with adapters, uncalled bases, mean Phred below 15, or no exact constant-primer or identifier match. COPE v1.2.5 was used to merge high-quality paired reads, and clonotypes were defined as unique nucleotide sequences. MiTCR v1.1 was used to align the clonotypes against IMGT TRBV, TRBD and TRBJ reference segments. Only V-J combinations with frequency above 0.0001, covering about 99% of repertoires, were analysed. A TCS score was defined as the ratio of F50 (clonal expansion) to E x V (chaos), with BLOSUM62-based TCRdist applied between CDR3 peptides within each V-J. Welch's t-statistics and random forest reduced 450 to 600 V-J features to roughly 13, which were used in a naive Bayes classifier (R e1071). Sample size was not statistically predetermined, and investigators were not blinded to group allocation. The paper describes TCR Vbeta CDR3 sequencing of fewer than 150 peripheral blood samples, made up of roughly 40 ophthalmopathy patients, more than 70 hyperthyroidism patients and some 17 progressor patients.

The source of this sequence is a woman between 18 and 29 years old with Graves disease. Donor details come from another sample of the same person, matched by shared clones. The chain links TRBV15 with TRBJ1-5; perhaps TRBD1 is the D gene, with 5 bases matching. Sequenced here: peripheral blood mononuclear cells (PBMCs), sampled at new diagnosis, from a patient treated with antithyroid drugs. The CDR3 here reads CATRHGTGSNQPQHF. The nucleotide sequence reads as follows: TGTGCCACCAGGCACGGGACGGGAAGTAATCAGCCCCAGCATTTT.